This T cell receptor (beta chain) was identified in a study of cytomegalovirus exposure and HLA in healthy donors (dated by TCRdb to 2017 to 2019). Study-wide context: According to a later analysis, the 120 or so validation repertoires were produced on the same platform as the 700 or so repertoires of the first cohort. The study was designed to test whether signatures of past pathogen exposure could be identified by cataloging public T cell receptors. Besides the first cohort of roughly 660 subjects, a separate validation cohort made up of some 110 different subjects was used. To predict cytomegalovirus infection status, the study combined high-throughput TCR immunosequencing, statistical association of individual TCRs with disease status, and machine learning.

What the research found in general, with its limitations: Subsequent analysis determined that TCRs grouped into clusters in the first cohort also showed a tendency toward co-occurrence across the 90 to 150 validation repertoires, and 94% of cluster scores exceeded 0. A later analysis had no HLA typing for the validation cohort, so co-occurrence there was scored across all 110 or so repertoires. Cytomegalovirus status was reported to be diagnosed by the classifier with high specificity and sensitivity in both the original and validation cohorts. According to the authors, the approach could potentially be generalized to other disease states and immunological phenotypes. In vitro tests confirmed that a few of the cytomegalovirus-associated TCR beta chains recognize cytomegalovirus antigens. Across donors, most TCR sequences were observed very rarely, whereas some public TCRs were present in many individuals. In the study, some 160 TCR beta chains were listed as associated with cytomegalovirus.

To prepare the library, the immunoSEQ multiplex PCR assay was applied. The published analysis was carried out like this. A statistical classification framework was built for diagnosing cytomegalovirus status from the catalog of TCR beta chain sequences. Held by TCRdb, this immuneACCESS table contains in-frame sequences only and omits some clones. Under half of the omission traces to an unresolved V gene where checked; the cause of the rest is unknown. V and J calls and clone size are as listed in that table; D and trimming were resolved from the DNA. Within this sample are about 140,000 clones, with approximately 85% of them counted one time only. Approximately 1.5% of the sample rests with the top ten. The donors were included in the validation cohort of some 110 subjects, a group kept apart from the roughly 610-subject first cohort. Trimming costs V 4 bases and J 4 bases, and their ends lie 13 bases apart. Looking up the germline V gene yields CDR1 SNHLY and CDR2 FYNNEI. From the cysteine through the phenylalanine, the CDR3 covers 14 amino acids. The only DNA kept is the CDR3, 42 bases in frame from the first base.

Notes on this clone: The antigen it recognizes is unknown. No base quality values were provided; no much bigger clone lies one nucleotide off.

The receptor chain draws on TRBV2 and TRBJ1-1; a weak D assignment points to TRBD1 (6 bases agree). The sample was PBMCs. The TCR originated in a woman in her twenties or thirties in good health and CMV-seronegative. The CDR3 reads as follows: CASSAYRVLTEAFF. The DNA reads as follows: TGTGCCAGCAGTGCATACAGGGTTCTCACTGAAGCTTTCTTT.